These 21 T cell receptor beta chains were sequenced from one sample in a study of spatial heterogeneity in lung cancer. Overall study results and limits: Tracking of tumor mutation counts was seen in expanded intratumoral alpha and beta TCR counts.

MiXCR, applied by TCRdb to the 5' RACE reads, yields one record per CDR3 protein. The sample lists around 19,000 distinct CDR3 sequences, about 6% occurring once. The antigens of these receptors remain unknown. Noted time point: sample taken at primary tumor resection. Sequences were derived from lung tumor tissue, sampled at surgery. The source of these receptors is a female donor with early-stage non-small cell lung cancer.

This clonotype was detected a few times. The J gene is TRBJ2-1, the V gene TRBV20-1; 8 positions agree with TRBD2. J was trimmed by 4 bases and V by 3 bases; bases with no gene match: 11. Germline V gives CDR1 DFQATT, CDR2 SNEGSKA (reference sequence). The CDR3 runs to 16 residues. The CDR3 region is CSASPWPSGPYNEQFF. DNA of the CDR3: TGCAGTGCTAGCCCCTGGCCTAGCGGGCCGTACAATGAGCAGTTCTTC.

This clonotype was detected many times. The V gene is TRBV2, the J gene TRBJ2-1; possibly TRBD2 for D (6 bases). The germline V gene encodes CDR1 SNHLY and CDR2 FYNNEI. The CDR3 totals 13 residues. Trimming removed 5 bases from V and 5 bases from J, with 10 bases in between. The CDR3 reads CASSRERNNEQFF. The CDR3 nucleotides read TGTGCCAGCAGTCGGGAGAGGAACAATGAGCAGTTCTTC.

V is TRBV29-1 and J is TRBJ2-7, with 8 bases identical to TRBD1. CDR3 length: 13 amino acids. Germline V gene sequence: CDR1 SQVTM, CDR2 ANQGSEA. Germline trimming cut 6 bases from V and 5 bases from J; bases unmatched to any gene: 9. CDR3 sequence: CSVREGTGNEQYF. The CDR3 DNA reads as TGCAGCGTAAGAGAGGGGACAGGTAACGAGCAGTACTTC.

This clonotype was picked up a small number of times. The chain links TRBV6-5 to TRBJ2-3, with 7 bases aligning to TRBD2. Germline assignment: CDR1 MNHEY and CDR2 SVGAGI. The CDR3 is 16 amino acids. The ends lost 6 bases at V and 1 base at J; junction bases unmatched: 10. Written as DNA, the CDR3 is TGTGCCAGCAGGGACCCCGCGGGGGTCCGCACAGATACGCAGTATTTT. It encodes CASRDPAGVRTDTQYF.

This clonotype showed up many times. This chain links TRBV6-2 or TRBV6-3 with TRBJ2-2; 11 bases fit TRBD2. J lost 0 bases, V lost 2 bases, and 2 bases had no gene match. The CDR3 is made up of 17 amino acids. Germline V gene data show CDR1 as MNHEY and CDR2 as SVGEGT. This CDR3 is CASSYAGLAANTGELFF. DNA of the CDR3: TGTGCCAGCAGTTACGCGGGACTAGCGGCGAACACCGGGGAGCTGTTTTTT.

This clonotype occurred a few times. V gene TRBV10-3 combines with J gene TRBJ1-2, with 7 bases identical to TRBD1. Germline V gene lookup returns CDR1 ENHRY and CDR2 SYGVKD. V shed 6 bases, J shed 2 bases, and the junction held 9 bases outside the gene matches. The CDR3 sequence is 15 residues long. CDR3 coding DNA: TGTGCCATCAGAGAACAAGAACAGGGGAACTATGGCTACACCTTC. This codes for CAIREQEQGNYGYTF.

This clonotype was observed at least ten times. The chain joins TRBV29-1 to TRBJ2-5; TRBD1 matches 8 bases. Germline values: CDR1 SQVTM, CDR2 ANQGSEA. This CDR3 is 12 amino acids long. V gave up 5 bases and J gave up 5 bases; unmatched junction bases: 4. The CDR3 sequence is CSVLTGGETQYF. CDR3 sequence (DNA): TGCAGCGTTCTTACAGGGGGGGAGACCCAGTACTTC.

The table lists this clonotype with many counts. The rearrangement uses TRBV29-1 and TRBJ2-2; tentative D call: TRBD2 (6 bases). Germline values: CDR1 SQVTM, CDR2 ANQGSEA. The CDR3 spans 15 residues. V was clipped by 6 bases and J by 2 bases, with 16 bases between them. CDR3: CSVGTGSYNTGELFF. In nucleotides, the CDR3 is TGCAGCGTGGGGACCGGGAGCTATAACACCGGGGAGCTGTTTTTT.

This clonotype is medium-sized (0.01 to 0.1%) within its sample. The chain employs TRBV27 and TRBJ2-5; D unresolved. Per germline, CDR1 MNHEY and CDR2 SMNVEV (reference sequence). The CDR3 runs to 13 residues. Trimming took off 1 base at V and 3 bases at J, with 6 bases between the two ends. The CDR3, as DNA: TGTGCCAGCAGTTTATGGCAAAAAGAGACCCAGTACTTC. Translation gives CASSLWQKETQYF.

Many counts were recorded for this clonotype. The chain employs TRBV13 and TRBJ1-3; D possibly corresponds to TRBD1 (5 bases). CDR1 is PRHDT, CDR2 FYEKMQ, per germline (reference sequence). Trimming took off 1 base at V and 0 bases at J, with 13 bases between the two ends. The CDR3 has 17 residues. CDR3 coding DNA: TGTGCCAGCAGCTTAGAGCCGGTAGGACACTCTGGAAACACCATATATTTT. Translation: CASSLEPVGHSGNTIYF.

There are many counts of this clonotype. The J gene is TRBJ1-2, the V gene TRBV27; D possibly corresponds to TRBD1 (6 bases). The germline gives CDR1 MNHEY, CDR2 SMNVEV (reference sequence). V shed 5 bases and J shed 6 bases, with 16 bases lying between them. The CDR3 covers 14 residues. CDR3 in DNA: TGTGCCAGCAGTAACTTAAGGACAGCCAATGGCTACACCTTC. This gives the protein CASSNLRTANGYTF.

There are many counts of this clonotype. The gene calls are TRBV6-2 or TRBV6-3 and TRBJ2-7; a possible D gene is TRBD1 (6 bases). The CDR3 contains 13 residues. Between the trimmed V and J ends, which lost 8 bases and 0 bases, there was a span of 11 bases. Germline loops: CDR1 MNHEY, CDR2 SVGEGT. The CDR3 region has the DNA TGTGCCAGCCAGAGGGGGAGCTCCTACGAGCAGTACTTC. It codes for CASQRGSSYEQYF.

This clonotype is medium-sized in the sample. The chain recombines TRBV12-3 or TRBV12-4 with TRBJ1-2, with TRBD1 matching 7 bases. Losses at the gene ends were 3 bases for V and 1 base for J; bases not matched to a gene: 5. The CDR3 runs 15 residues. Here the CDR3 DNA reads TGTGCCAGCAGTTTCTCTTACAGGGGTAACTATGGCTACACCTTC. Protein sequence: CASSFSYRGNYGYTF.

This clonotype was detected ten times or more. This chain uses TRBV7-9 with TRBJ2-1; TRBD2 agrees at 16 bases. This CDR3 region has 21 residues. Looked up from germline, CDR1 is SEHNR and CDR2 is FQNEAQ (reference sequence). With V trimmed by 6 bases and J by 2 bases, 16 bases remained unmatched. Here the CDR3 DNA reads TGTGCCAGCAGACCCGGCGCTCCGGGACTAGCGGGAGGGCCGACCTACAATGAGCAGTTCTTC. It specifies CASRPGAPGLAGGPTYNEQFF.

This clonotype was seen ten or more times. The chain uses TRBV10-2 and TRBJ2-1; D is possibly TRBD2 (5 bases). The germline CDR1 and CDR2 sequences are WSHSY and SAAADI. The CDR3 is 13 amino acids. The V end was cut by 7 bases, the J end by 7 bases, with 14 bases between. CDR3: CASKLGGGNEQFF. Written as DNA, the CDR3 is TGCGCCAGCAAACTAGGAGGAGGTAATGAGCAGTTCTTC.

This clonotype was recorded many times. The chain is built from TRBV7-3 and TRBJ1-2, with D possibly being TRBD1 (6 bases). This CDR3 spans 16 amino acids. V lost 5 bases and J lost 6, with 22 bases in between. The germline V gene has CDR1 SGHTA and CDR2 FQGTGA. For the CDR3, the DNA is TGTGCCAGCAGCGTCCGCCGGGACCCACAGGGTAATGGCTACACCTTC. Its protein is CASSVRRDPQGNGYTF.

In its sample, this clonotype was seen many times. V and J are TRBV20-1 and TRBJ2-3; TRBD2 matches 8 bases. The CDR3 totals 11 residues. V lost 8 bases to trimming and J lost 5 bases; unmatched junction nucleotides: 3. Germline V gives CDR1 DFQATT, CDR2 SNEGSKA (reference sequence). The CDR3 region is CSTGGRDTQYF. The CDR3 DNA reads TGCAGTACGGGAGGGCGAGATACGCAGTATTTT.

Many counts were recorded for this clonotype. The rearrangement joins TRBV6-6 to TRBJ2-1; tentative D call: TRBD2 (6 bases). V gave up 0 bases and J gave up 4 bases, with 7 bases separating them. Germline V gene sequence: CDR1 MNHNY, CDR2 SVGAGI (reference sequence). The CDR3 contains 14 residues. The CDR3 reads CASSYSGGYNEQFF. The DNA for the CDR3 is TGTGCCAGCAGTTACTCGGGGGGATACAATGAGCAGTTCTTC.

The table lists this clonotype with many counts. For the CDR3, the DNA is TGCAGTGCTGGGCCCACAGGTAGAAGTAGCTATGGCTACACCTTC. Translated: CSAGPTGRSSYGYTF. The V gene is TRBV20-1, the J gene TRBJ1-2, with a possible D match to TRBD1 (5 bases). The CDR3 has 15 residues. Germline V gene sequence: CDR1 DFQATT, CDR2 SNEGSKA (reference sequence). Deletions cut 5 bases from V and 4 bases from J, with 20 bases between.

The table lists this clonotype with many counts. This chain connects TRBV20-1 to TRBJ2-7; either TRBD1 or TRBD2 may supply D (6 bases each). Germline CDR1 and CDR2: DFQATT and SNEGSKA (reference sequence). V was clipped by 1 base and J by 4 bases, with 23 bases between them. CDR3 length: 17 amino acids. The CDR3 loop is CSARVPIGGRGGYEQYF. The CDR3 bases are TGCAGTGCTAGAGTTCCAATCGGGGGCAGGGGCGGATACGAGCAGTACTTC.

This clonotype has a handful of counts. The V call is TRBV12-3 or TRBV12-4, the J call TRBJ2-1; 10 nucleotides agree with TRBD2. Germline trimming cut 2 bases from V and 9 bases from J; bases unmatched to any gene: 7. The CDR3 has 15 residues. The chain's CDR3 is CASSLLPAGGTEQFF. The CDR3 DNA sequence: TGTGCCAGCAGTTTACTCCCAGCGGGAGGGACTGAGCAGTTCTTC.